The clone carrying this T cell receptor beta chain was seen ten or more times. The antigen is not known. TCRdb re-called the 5' RACE reads through MiXCR, storing one row per CDR3 protein. The repertoire holds about 240,000 distinct CDR3 sequences, with less than 9% as singletons. This sample stems from a study of T cells after yellow fever vaccination. Broader study findings: The booster response re-showed most primary clones: 96% CD4, around 90% CD8.

Trimming took 5 bases from V and 5 from J; bases not matched to a gene: 9. This CDR3 is built from 14 residues. Germline V lookup: CDR1 SGHVS, CDR2 FQNEAQ. The specimen was CD4+ T cells sorted from PBMCs, collected 15 days after the yellow fever booster vaccination. The sequence derives from a man younger than 40 who received the YFV17D yellow fever vaccine. This chain links TRBV7-8 with TRBJ2-7, with 7 bases that match TRBD2. The CDR3 spells CASSLRTSMHEQYF. DNA of the CDR3: TGTGCCAGCAGCCTTCGGACTAGTATGCACGAGCAGTACTTC.